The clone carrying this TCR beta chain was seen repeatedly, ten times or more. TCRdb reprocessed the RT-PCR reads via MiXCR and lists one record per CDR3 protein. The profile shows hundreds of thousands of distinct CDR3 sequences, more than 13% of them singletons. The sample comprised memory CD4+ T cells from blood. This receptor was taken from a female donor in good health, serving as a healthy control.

The CDR3 spells CATSRAAFTGELFF. The CDR3 DNA follows: TGTGCCACCAGCAGAGCGGCTTTCACCGGGGAGCTGTTTTTT. The chain uses TRBV15 and TRBJ2-2; no reliable D call. The V gene lost 1 base and the J gene lost 4 bases, with 7 bases spanning the gap. From germline, CDR1 is LNHNV and CDR2 YYDKDF (reference sequence). This CDR3 spans 14 amino acids. The full variable domain, in which reference TRBV15 and TRBJ2-2 provide the parts outside the CDR3, is DAMVIQNPRYQVTQFGKPVTLSCSQTLNHNVMYWYQQKSSQAPKLLFHYYDKDFNNEADTPDNFQSRRPNTSFCFLDIRSPGLGDTAMYLCATSRAAFTGELFFGEGSRLTVL.